This is a list of T cell receptor beta chains from one sample in a study of T-cell reconstitution after alpha-beta-depleted transplantation in children. Using its own MiXCR run on the PCR reads, TCRdb lists one record per CDR3 protein. The sample lists 250,000 to 400,000 distinct CDR3 sequences; about a quarter were seen once. The specimen was PBMCs, mostly from graft donor cells, collected 180 days after TCRalphabeta/CD19-depleted stem cell transplant. Receptors originate from a male patient aged 10-17 years who had a stem cell transplant for acute lymphoblastic leukemia, so the T cells may come from the graft donor. The CDR3 runs from the conserved cysteine through the conserved F or W. A D gene is named only where the DNA matches it firmly. Clone size is given for some rows only: seen once, a few or many times, or a class if the clone is expanded.

clone_size j_call d_call v_call cdr3_aa cdr3_nt
few TRBJ2-7 TRBD1 TRBV7-9 CASSSWTGHEQYF TGTGCCAGCAGCTCCTGGACAGGGCACGAGCAGTACTTC
few TRBJ2-4 NA TRBV20-1 CSASASLLAKNIQYF TGCAGTGCTAGTGCTAGCCTCCTAGCCAAAAACATTCAGTACTTC
NA TRBJ1-1 TRBD1 TRBV11-1 CASSRRLTGLFKGTEAFF TGTGCCAGCAGCCGCCGTCTGACAGGGCTGTTTAAGGGCACTGAAGCTTTCTTT
NA TRBJ2-5 TRBD2 TRBV7-3 CASRFLGGTRETQYF TGTGCCAGCAGGTTTTTGGGAGGGACGCGAGAGACCCAGTACTTC
NA TRBJ2-3 NA TRBV15 CATRGVATDTQYF TGTGCCACCCGCGGAGTAGCCACAGATACGCAGTATTTT
NA TRBJ1-2 NA TRBV29-1 CSVGVNYGYTF TGCAGCGTGGGAGTTAACTATGGCTACACCTTC
NA TRBJ2-4 TRBD2 TRBV11-1 CASSLAAGTSGHKNIQYF TGTGCCAGCAGCTTAGCTGCCGGGACTAGCGGTCACAAAAACATTCAGTACTTC
medium-sized TRBJ2-3 NA TRBV4-1 CASSQGLRGDTQYF TGCGCCAGCAGCCAAGGCCTTCGCGGAGATACGCAGTATTTT
NA TRBJ2-7 NA TRBV20-1 CSATAGGTYSYEQYF TGCAGTGCTACCGCTGGTGGGACCTACTCCTACGAGCAGTACTTC
NA TRBJ2-7 NA TRBV5-1 CASSPVVRPTYEQYF TGCGCCAGCAGCCCGGTCGTCCGACCTACCTACGAGCAGTACTTC
few TRBJ2-3 TRBD1 TRBV12-3/TRBV12-4 CASSLHRGVDTQYF TGTGCCAGCAGTTTACACAGGGGGGTGGATACGCAGTATTTT
many TRBJ2-1 NA TRBV12-3/TRBV12-4 CASSFGGPSYNEQFF TGTGCCAGCAGTTTCGGGGGTCCTTCCTACAATGAGCAGTTCTTC
many TRBJ2-7 NA TRBV7-2 CASSLAESSYEQYF TGTGCCAGCAGCTTGGCGGAAAGCTCCTACGAGCAGTACTTC
NA TRBJ1-6 NA TRBV9 CASSATLGGSPLHF TGTGCCAGCAGCGCTACTCTAGGAGGTTCACCCCTCCACTTT
NA TRBJ2-2 TRBD1 TRBV20-1 CSAHRGPRTGELFF TGCAGTGCTCACAGGGGTCCTCGGACCGGGGAGCTGTTTTTT
NA TRBJ1-2 NA TRBV27 CASRITPGAIYGYTF TGTGCCAGCAGAATCACCCCGGGGGCCATCTATGGCTACACCTTC
few TRBJ2-6 NA TRBV4-2 CASSQGDRSGANVLTF TGTGCCAGCAGCCAAGGAGACCGCTCTGGGGCCAACGTCCTGACTTTC
few TRBJ1-1 NA TRBV9 CASSADSTEAFF TGTGCCAGCAGCGCAGACAGCACTGAAGCTTTCTTT
many TRBJ2-1 NA TRBV7-3 CASSSNYNEQFF TGTGCCAGCAGCTCAAATTACAATGAGCAGTTCTTC
NA TRBJ2-7 TRBD2 TRBV9 CASSVAGLAGSHEQYF TGTGCCAGCAGCGTAGCAGGACTAGCGGGGTCCCACGAGCAGTACTTC
NA TRBJ2-1 TRBD2 TRBV5-1 CASSTPLSGEGNEQFF TGCGCCAGCAGTACCCCCCTTAGCGGGGAGGGCAATGAGCAGTTCTTC
few TRBJ2-1 TRBD2 TRBV7-3 CASSILAGGDNEQFF TGTGCCAGCAGCATCCTAGCGGGAGGGGACAATGAGCAGTTCTTC
NA TRBJ1-1 NA TRBV5-4 CASSLEGAREAFF TGTGCCAGCAGCTTGGAAGGGGCTCGCGAAGCTTTCTTT
many TRBJ2-7 TRBD1 TRBV5-1 CASSTGQGEQYF TGCGCCAGCAGCACCGGACAGGGCGAGCAGTACTTC
NA TRBJ2-5 NA TRBV20-1 CSARTMGETQYF TGCAGTGCAAGGACTATGGGAGAGACCCAGTACTTC
NA TRBJ2-1 NA TRBV7-8 CASSLAWDNEQFF TGTGCCAGCAGCTTAGCGTGGGACAATGAGCAGTTCTTC
NA TRBJ2-3 NA TRBV4-1 CASTHPGTSTDTQYF TGCGCCAGCACCCATCCAGGAACTAGCACAGATACGCAGTATTTT
many TRBJ2-5 NA TRBV5-6 CASIGKGGPRETQYF TGTGCCAGCATCGGTAAAGGCGGCCCGAGGGAGACCCAGTACTTC
few TRBJ2-2 NA TRBV29-1 CSVLGSDGGELFF TGCAGCGTACTAGGGTCAGACGGCGGGGAGCTGTTTTTT
few TRBJ2-3 TRBD2 TRBV5-1 CASSPRLAGVVGDTQYF TGCGCCAGCAGCCCACGACTAGCGGGAGTGGTAGGAGATACGCAGTATTTT
few TRBJ2-7 TRBD2 TRBV29-1 CSVEDTGTSVSYEQYF TGCAGCGTTGAAGACACCGGGACTAGCGTATCCTACGAGCAGTACTTC
NA TRBJ2-7 NA TRBV27 CASSLDRFSYEQYF TGTGCCAGCAGTCTTGACAGGTTCTCCTACGAGCAGTACTTC
few TRBJ2-7 NA TRBV4-1 CASSQKGPTEQYF TGCGCCAGCAGCCAGAAGGGTCCTACCGAGCAGTACTTC
NA TRBJ2-1 NA TRBV11-2 CASSLLTRFSYNEQFF TGTGCCAGCAGCTTACTCACTAGATTCTCCTACAATGAGCAGTTCTTC
NA TRBJ2-7 TRBD2 TRBV29-1 CSVGTSGSYEQYF TGCAGCGTTGGGACTAGCGGGAGTTACGAGCAGTACTTC
once TRBJ1-5 TRBD1 TRBV6-5 CASSYSRGRGHPQHF TGTGCCAGCAGTTACTCGAGGGGGCGAGGCCACCCCCAGCATTTT
few TRBJ2-1 TRBD1 TRBV29-1 CSGGQAYTNEQFF TGCAGCGGAGGACAGGCTTACACCAATGAGCAGTTCTTC
many TRBJ1-6 TRBD1 TRBV5-5 CASSLWDRPLPLHF TGTGCCAGCAGCTTGTGGGACAGACCTTTGCCCCTCCACTTT
few TRBJ2-7 NA TRBV2 CASNRNEQYF TGTGCCAGCAACCGAAACGAGCAGTACTTC
NA TRBJ2-3 TRBD2 TRBV7-6 CASQGTSVPYF TGTGCCAGCCAAGGGACTAGTGTTCCGTATTTT
NA TRBJ2-7 NA TRBV5-4 CASSLGGASVEQYF TGTGCCAGCAGCTTGGGGGGGGCGAGTGTCGAGCAGTACTTC
NA TRBJ2-2 NA TRBV7-8 CATQRSLKNTGELFF TGTGCCACGCAGCGGTCGCTAAAGAACACCGGGGAGCTGTTTTTT
few TRBJ2-1 NA TRBV27 CASSSPSLSYNEQFF TGTGCCAGCAGTTCCCCCTCCCTCTCCTACAATGAGCAGTTCTTC
NA TRBJ2-7 TRBD2 TRBV27 CASSLSGLAGEEYF TGTGCCAGCAGTTTATCCGGACTAGCGGGGGAGGAGTACTTC
NA TRBJ2-2 TRBD1 TRBV25-1 CASSARTGTDTGELFF TGTGCCAGCAGTGCCCGGACAGGGACGGACACCGGGGAGCTGTTTTTT
many TRBJ2-5 TRBD1 TRBV7-3 CASSPTGGAETQYF TGTGCCAGCAGCCCCACAGGGGGCGCGGAGACCCAGTACTTC
few TRBJ2-5 NA TRBV3-1 CASSQDWGVRNQETQYF TGTGCCAGCAGCCAAGATTGGGGAGTCAGGAACCAAGAGACCCAGTACTTC
NA TRBJ2-4 TRBD2 TRBV11-2 CASSIGTSGRAIGNIQYF TGTGCCAGCAGCATCGGGACTAGCGGGAGGGCTATCGGAAACATTCAGTACTTC
NA TRBJ2-3 NA TRBV7-9 CASTSNGVSTDTQYF TGTGCCAGCACCTCGAACGGGGTTTCCACAGATACGCAGTATTTT
NA TRBJ2-7 NA TRBV7-9 CASSFRSQNEQYF TGTGCCAGCAGCTTTAGGTCCCAGAACGAGCAGTACTTC
NA TRBJ2-7 TRBD1 TRBV18 CASSRETGAYEQYF TGTGCCAGCTCACGAGAGACAGGGGCCTACGAGCAGTACTTC
NA TRBJ2-7 TRBD1 TRBV7-9 CASSGTDREGLNYEQYF TGTGCCAGCAGCGGCACCGACAGGGAAGGCCTAAACTACGAGCAGTACTTC
few TRBJ2-7 NA TRBV7-6 CASSLAGHGLVYEQYF TGTGCCAGCAGCTTAGCTGGACACGGGTTGGTCTACGAGCAGTACTTC
NA TRBJ2-2 TRBD2 TRBV6-1 CASSALAGTGELFF TGTGCCAGCAGTGCACTAGCGGGTACCGGGGAGCTGTTTTTT
few TRBJ2-7 TRBD1 TRBV10-3 CAISVGTGGAYEQYF TGTGCCATCAGTGTGGGGACAGGGGGCGCCTACGAGCAGTACTTC
NA TRBJ2-6 NA TRBV5-6 CASSFFGANVLTF TGTGCCAGCAGCTTTTTCGGGGCCAACGTCCTGACTTTC
NA TRBJ2-2 TRBD2 TRBV11-3 CASSQTSGITNTGELFF TGTGCCAGCAGCCAGACTAGCGGCATTACGAACACCGGGGAGCTGTTTTTT
few TRBJ2-4 TRBD2 TRBV15 CATSRDKGSGRFKENIQYF TGTGCCACCAGCAGAGATAAAGGTAGCGGGAGATTTAAGGAAAACATTCAGTACTTC
NA TRBJ2-7 NA TRBV7-9 CASIPSSSYEQYF TGTGCCAGCATCCCTAGTTCCTCCTACGAGCAGTACTTC